A selection of T cell receptor beta chains follows, all from one sample in a study of CD8 T cells in Susac syndrome. TCRdb re-called the immunoSEQ multiplex PCR reads with MiXCR, one entry per CDR3 protein. The sample records some 150,000 distinct CDR3 sequences, roughly 95% being singletons. Sequenced: CD8+ T cells from PBMCs. The receptors come from a human donor with multiple sclerosis. CDR3s include the opening cysteine and the closing phenylalanine or tryptophan. The order of the fields is J gene, D gene, clone size, V gene, CDR3 protein, CDR3 DNA. The D gene is left open where the match is weak. Expanded clones get a size class; other rows say once, few or many, or leave the size out.

TRBJ2-1 . . TRBV27 CASGSSSPQGSYNEQFF TGTGCCAGCGGATCCTCTTCCCCACAGGGCTCCTACAATGAGCAGTTCTTC
TRBJ2-7 TRBD2 . TRBV29-1 CSASLGLAGSYEQYF TGCAGCGCCTCACTGGGACTAGCGGGTTCCTACGAGCAGTACTTC
TRBJ1-1 . . TRBV29-1 CSAQGLLNTEAFF TGCAGCGCTCAGGGGCTTCTAAACACTGAAGCTTTCTTT
TRBJ2-3 . . TRBV19 CASSIYGSTDTQYF TGTGCCAGTAGTATTTATGGTTCCACAGATACGCAGTATTTT
TRBJ2-3 . once TRBV6-2/TRBV6-3 CASTTSSDTQYF TGTGCCAGCACCACATCGAGTGATACGCAGTATTTT
TRBJ1-1 . . TRBV12-3/TRBV12-4 CASSFFLNTEAFF TGTGCCAGCAGTTTTTTCCTGAACACTGAAGCTTTCTTT
TRBJ2-5 . once TRBV7-9 CASSLGESETQYF TGTGCCAGCAGCTTAGGGGAATCCGAGACCCAGTACTTC
TRBJ1-2 . . TRBV3-1 CASSQEGREIAGYTF TGTGCCAGCAGCCAAGAAGGCAGGGAAATCGCTGGCTACACCTTC
TRBJ2-7 . . TRBV29-1 CSACTGSSYEQYF TGCAGCGCGTGTACAGGGAGCTCCTACGAGCAGTACTTC
TRBJ1-2 . once TRBV9 CASSVTGNGYTF TGTGCCAGCAGCGTTACAGGGAATGGCTACACCTTC
TRBJ2-5 TRBD2 . TRBV5-6 CASSLPAGGQETQYF TGTGCCAGCAGCTTACCAGCGGGGGGCCAAGAGACCCAGTACTTC
TRBJ1-4 . . TRBV7-9 CASSSSLSEEKLFF TGTGCCAGCAGCTCCTCGCTTAGTGAAGAAAAACTGTTTTTT
TRBJ1-1 . . TRBV2 CASSEDSSLNTEAFF TGTGCCAGCAGTGAAGATTCAAGCCTGAACACTGAAGCTTTCTTT
TRBJ1-1 . . TRBV7-2 CASSSPKNTEAFF TGTGCCAGCAGCTCTCCCAAGAACACTGAAGCTTTCTTT
TRBJ2-3 . . TRBV6-5 CASSYGPGTDTQYF TGTGCCAGCAGTTACGGCCCGGGCACAGATACGCAGTATTTT
TRBJ2-7 . . TRBV29-1 CSVYTRDTYEQYF TGCAGCGTTTATACCCGGGACACTTACGAGCAGTACTTC
TRBJ2-2 . once TRBV24-1 CATGPSSAGELFF TGTGCCACCGGGCCCTCCTCAGCCGGGGAGCTGTTTTTT
TRBJ1-2 TRBD1 . TRBV27 CASSTTGVFTF TGTGCCAGCAGCACAACAGGGGTTTTCACCTTC
TRBJ1-1 . . TRBV27 CASRHHGGGSEAFF TGTGCCAGCAGGCACCATGGGGGGGGCTCTGAAGCTTTCTTT
TRBJ2-5 . . TRBV7-9 CASSPLQETQYF TGTGCCAGCAGCCCCCTCCAAGAGACCCAGTACTTC
TRBJ1-2 . once TRBV20-1 CSARAPAGGYGYTF TGCAGTGCTAGAGCCCCGGCAGGCGGGTATGGCTACACCTTC
TRBJ1-3 TRBD1 . TRBV27 CASRDRERGNTIYF TGTGCCAGCAGGGACAGGGAAAGGGGAAACACCATATATTTT
TRBJ2-1 . few TRBV19 CASSTYNEQFF TGTGCCAGTAGTACTTACAATGAGCAGTTCTTC
TRBJ2-1 TRBD2 . TRBV5-1 CASSRSRSAGGNEQFF TGCGCCAGCAGCCGTTCCCGTAGTGCGGGGGGCAATGAGCAGTTCTTC